A selection of T cell receptor beta chains follows, all from one sample in a study of TIL therapy for anti-PD-1-resistant metastatic lung cancer. Profiling relied on immunoSEQ multiplex PCR, and the TCRdb table lists in-frame clones only, not all of them. Of about 32,000 clones in the sample, 74% are singletons; the top ten hold less than 3%. This material consisted of blood, taken at baseline. Receptor source: a woman between 30 and 80 years old with non-small cell lung cancer. CDR3s include the opening cysteine and the closing phenylalanine or tryptophan. The D gene is left open where the match is weak. Rows give clone size only sometimes, using once, few, many, or a class for an expanded clone.

j_gene: TRBJ2-1; v_gene: TRBV5-4; abundance: -; d_gene: -; CDR3aa: CASSFRGLREYNEQFF; CDR3nt: TGTGCCAGCAGCTTCCGAGGGCTTAGAGAGTACAATGAGCAGTTCTTC
j_gene: TRBJ1-5; v_gene: TRBV7-9; abundance: once; d_gene: TRBD1; CDR3aa: CASSLRGRRTGNNQPQHF; CDR3nt: TGTGCCAGCAGCTTAAGGGGCCGTAGGACAGGAAATAATCAGCCCCAGCATTTT
j_gene: TRBJ2-1; v_gene: TRBV5-4; abundance: -; d_gene: TRBD2; CDR3aa: CASSSSLAGRSSYNEQFF; CDR3nt: TGTGCCAGCAGCTCGTCCTTAGCGGGTCGCAGCTCCTACAATGAGCAGTTCTTC
j_gene: TRBJ2-2; v_gene: TRBV2; abundance: once; d_gene: -; CDR3aa: CASKRGAGELFF; CDR3nt: TGTGCCAGCAAAAGGGGGGCCGGGGAGCTGTTTTTT
j_gene: TRBJ2-7; v_gene: TRBV28; abundance: -; d_gene: TRBD2; CDR3aa: CASTELAGGSEQYF; CDR3nt: TGTGCCAGCACCGAATTAGCGGGAGGTTCCGAGCAGTACTTC
j_gene: TRBJ2-1; v_gene: TRBV7-9; abundance: -; d_gene: TRBD2; CDR3aa: CASSRTSGLNEQFF; CDR3nt: TGTGCCAGCAGCCGGACTAGCGGACTCAATGAGCAGTTCTTC
j_gene: TRBJ1-1; v_gene: TRBV5-1; abundance: -; d_gene: -; CDR3aa: CASSFWGSTEAFF; CDR3nt: TGCGCCAGCAGCTTTTGGGGAAGCACTGAAGCTTTCTTT
j_gene: TRBJ2-1; v_gene: TRBV30; abundance: medium-sized; d_gene: -; CDR3aa: CAWSHDNYEQFF; CDR3nt: TGTGCCTGGAGTCACGACAACTATGAGCAGTTCTTC
j_gene: TRBJ2-7; v_gene: TRBV23-1; abundance: -; d_gene: -; CDR3aa: CASSPPGHHRYEQYF; CDR3nt: TGCGCCAGCAGTCCTCCGGGACACCACCGTTACGAGCAGTACTTC
j_gene: TRBJ1-1; v_gene: TRBV18; abundance: -; d_gene: TRBD1; CDR3aa: CASSRQGDFEAFF; CDR3nt: TGTGCCAGCTCAAGACAGGGTGATTTTGAAGCTTTCTTT
j_gene: TRBJ2-1; v_gene: TRBV7-2; abundance: few; d_gene: TRBD2; CDR3aa: CASSLASGTYNEQFF; CDR3nt: TGTGCCAGCAGCTTAGCTAGCGGGACCTACAATGAGCAGTTCTTC
j_gene: TRBJ1-3; v_gene: TRBV6-5; abundance: few; d_gene: -; CDR3aa: CASSLILGVGQAIYF; CDR3nt: TGTGCCAGCAGTTTAATCCTAGGGGTCGGCCAGGCAATATATTTT
j_gene: TRBJ2-3; v_gene: TRBV20-1; abundance: -; d_gene: -; CDR3aa: CSASGRDTQYF; CDR3nt: TGCAGTGCTAGCGGACGTGATACGCAGTATTTT
j_gene: TRBJ2-7; v_gene: TRBV6-1; abundance: -; d_gene: TRBD2; CDR3aa: CASNPQREVPYEQYF; CDR3nt: TGTGCCAGCAATCCTCAGCGGGAGGTCCCCTACGAGCAGTACTTC
j_gene: TRBJ2-7; v_gene: TRBV20-1; abundance: -; d_gene: -; CDR3aa: CSASPGVEQYF; CDR3nt: TGCAGTGCGTCGCCAGGGGTCGAGCAGTACTTC
j_gene: TRBJ2-1; v_gene: TRBV15; abundance: -; d_gene: TRBD2; CDR3aa: CATSKTSGSYNEQFF; CDR3nt: TGTGCCACCAGCAAGACTAGCGGCTCCTACAATGAGCAGTTCTTC
j_gene: TRBJ2-7; v_gene: TRBV9; abundance: once; d_gene: -; CDR3aa: CASSAMRGSYEQYF; CDR3nt: TGTGCCAGCAGCGCTATGAGGGGCTCCTACGAGCAGTACTTC
j_gene: TRBJ2-1; v_gene: TRBV5-4; abundance: -; d_gene: TRBD2; CDR3aa: CAGTSGNRDEQFF; CDR3nt: TGTGCCGGTACTAGCGGGAATCGCGATGAGCAGTTCTTC
j_gene: TRBJ2-7; v_gene: TRBV5-1; abundance: few; d_gene: -; CDR3aa: CASSFGTLSSYEQYF; CDR3nt: TGCGCCAGCAGCTTCGGGACGTTAAGCTCCTACGAGCAGTACTTC
j_gene: TRBJ2-3; v_gene: TRBV15; abundance: -; d_gene: -; CDR3aa: CATSRVGAGSGGTQYF; CDR3nt: TGTGCCACCAGCAGAGTAGGGGCGGGAAGTGGTGGTACGCAGTATTTT
j_gene: TRBJ2-1; v_gene: TRBV28; abundance: -; d_gene: -; CDR3aa: CASSIRPSGRAEQFF; CDR3nt: TGTGCCAGCAGTATAAGACCAAGTGGACGAGCGGAGCAGTTCTTC
j_gene: TRBJ2-7; v_gene: TRBV2; abundance: once; d_gene: -; CDR3aa: CASSLFRDEQYF; CDR3nt: TGTGCCAGCAGCCTTTTTCGGGACGAGCAGTACTTC
j_gene: TRBJ2-1; v_gene: TRBV27; abundance: -; d_gene: TRBD1; CDR3aa: CASSSDRGSNEQFF; CDR3nt: TGTGCCAGCAGCTCGGACAGGGGGAGCAATGAGCAGTTCTTC
j_gene: TRBJ2-3; v_gene: TRBV18; abundance: -; d_gene: TRBD2; CDR3aa: CASSPGRGLNTDTQYF; CDR3nt: TGTGCCAGCTCACCGGGGCGGGGACTAAACACAGATACGCAGTATTTT
j_gene: TRBJ2-2; v_gene: TRBV4-1; abundance: -; d_gene: TRBD1; CDR3aa: CASTLRTGDTGELFF; CDR3nt: TGCGCCAGCACCCTCAGGACAGGGGACACCGGGGAGCTGTTTTTT
j_gene: TRBJ2-1; v_gene: TRBV6-5; abundance: once; d_gene: TRBD2; CDR3aa: CASSYSGTSGGNEQFF; CDR3nt: TGTGCCAGCAGTTACTCTGGGACTAGCGGAGGCAATGAGCAGTTCTTC
j_gene: TRBJ1-1; v_gene: TRBV5-1; abundance: -; d_gene: TRBD1; CDR3aa: CASSLNRGGTEAFF; CDR3nt: TGCGCCAGCAGCTTGAACAGGGGTGGGACTGAAGCTTTCTTT
j_gene: TRBJ1-1; v_gene: TRBV6-5; abundance: -; d_gene: TRBD1; CDR3aa: CASSSPGGWKNTEAFF; CDR3nt: TGTGCCAGCAGTTCACCAGGGGGCTGGAAGAACACTGAAGCTTTCTTT
j_gene: TRBJ2-3; v_gene: TRBV27; abundance: -; d_gene: -; CDR3aa: CASSLSRGAARRRADTQYF; CDR3nt: TGTGCCAGCAGTTTATCACGAGGAGCTGCTCGTAGAAGGGCAGATACGCAGTATTTT